The present T cell receptor beta chain was sequenced within a study of CD8 T cells in ankylosing spondylitis. Study-level findings and limits: Clones linked to disease were reported to show significant enrichment in matched ankylosing spondylitis synovial fluid. Several of the motif variants were reported before in synovial fluid and blood from reactive arthritis. Several highly homologous variants formed a TCR beta motif that appeared characteristic of ankylosing spondylitis blood.

5'-RACE, quantitative and with molecular barcodes, yielded the TCR beta libraries. From the 5' RACE reads, TCRdb called clonotypes with MiXCR, one entry per CDR3 protein. The table has roughly 120,000 distinct CDR3 sequences, 6.5% to 9% seen once. In its sample, this clonotype was seen many times. Its matching antigen is unknown. Trimming cost V 3 bases and J 4 bases, with 9 bases left between them. Germline CDR1 and CDR2: DFQATT and SNEGSKA (reference sequence). CDR3 length: 12 amino acids. The sequence was collected from a male donor with ankylosing spondylitis or in good health (not recorded which). Input material: blood, either unsorted or a sorted T cell fraction (not recorded which). The rearrangement joins TRBV20-1 to TRBJ1-1; D might be TRBD1 (6 bases). CDR3 sequence reads: CSASRGGTEAFF. The CDR3 region has the DNA TGCAGTGCTAGTCGAGGGGGCACTGAAGCTTTCTTT.